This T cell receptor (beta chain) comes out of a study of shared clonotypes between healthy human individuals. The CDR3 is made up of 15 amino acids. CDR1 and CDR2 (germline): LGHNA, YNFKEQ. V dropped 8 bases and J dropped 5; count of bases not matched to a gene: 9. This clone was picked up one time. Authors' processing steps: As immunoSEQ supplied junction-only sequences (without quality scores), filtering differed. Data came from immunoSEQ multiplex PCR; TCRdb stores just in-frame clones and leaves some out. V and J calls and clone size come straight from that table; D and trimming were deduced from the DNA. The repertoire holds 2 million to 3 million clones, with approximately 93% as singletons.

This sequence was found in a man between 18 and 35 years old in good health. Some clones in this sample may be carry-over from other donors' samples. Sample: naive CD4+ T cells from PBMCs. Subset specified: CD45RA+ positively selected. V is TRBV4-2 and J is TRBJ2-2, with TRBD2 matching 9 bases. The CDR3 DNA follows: TGTGCCAGCGCCCAGCGGGAGGACTGGACCGGGGAGCTGTTTTTT. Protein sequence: CASAQREDWTGELFF.